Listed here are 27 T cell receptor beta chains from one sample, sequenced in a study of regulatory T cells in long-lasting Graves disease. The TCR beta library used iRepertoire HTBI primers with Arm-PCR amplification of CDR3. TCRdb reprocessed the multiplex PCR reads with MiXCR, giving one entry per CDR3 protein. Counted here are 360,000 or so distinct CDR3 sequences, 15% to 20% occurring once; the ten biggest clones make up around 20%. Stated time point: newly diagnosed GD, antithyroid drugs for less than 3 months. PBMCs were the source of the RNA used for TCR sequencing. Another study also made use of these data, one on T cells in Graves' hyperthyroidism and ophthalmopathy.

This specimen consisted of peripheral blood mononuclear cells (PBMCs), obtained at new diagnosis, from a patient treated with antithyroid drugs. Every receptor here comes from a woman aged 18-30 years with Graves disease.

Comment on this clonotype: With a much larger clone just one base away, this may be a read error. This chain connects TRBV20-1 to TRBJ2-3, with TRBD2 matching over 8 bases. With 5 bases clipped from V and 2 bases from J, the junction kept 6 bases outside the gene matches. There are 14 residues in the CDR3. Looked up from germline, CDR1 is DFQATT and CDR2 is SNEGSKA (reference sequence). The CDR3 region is CSAGVAGITDTQYF. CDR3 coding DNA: TGCAGTGCTGGGGTAGCGGGGATCACAGATACGCAGTATTTT.

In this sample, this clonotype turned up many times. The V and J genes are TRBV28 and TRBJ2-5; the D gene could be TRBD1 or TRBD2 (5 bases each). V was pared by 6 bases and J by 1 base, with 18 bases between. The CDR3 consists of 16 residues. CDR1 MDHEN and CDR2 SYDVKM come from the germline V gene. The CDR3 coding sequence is TGTGCCAGCAGCCGGGGAAGGGGCCCCCTCCAAGAGACCCAGTACTTC. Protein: CASSRGRGPLQETQYF.

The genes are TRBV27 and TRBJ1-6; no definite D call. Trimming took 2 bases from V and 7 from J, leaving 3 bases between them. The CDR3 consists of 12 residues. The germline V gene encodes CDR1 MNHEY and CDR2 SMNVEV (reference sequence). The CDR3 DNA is TGTGCCAGCAGTTTAAAGAATTCACCCCTCCACTTT. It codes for CASSLKNSPLHF.

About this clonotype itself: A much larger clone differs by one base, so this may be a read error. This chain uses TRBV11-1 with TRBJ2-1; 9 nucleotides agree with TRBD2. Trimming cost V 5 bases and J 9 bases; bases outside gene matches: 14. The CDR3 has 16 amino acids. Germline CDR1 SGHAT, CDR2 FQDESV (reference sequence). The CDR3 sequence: CASSLFRRGGSGEQFF. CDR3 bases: TGTGCCAGCAGCCTTTTTCGGCGGGGGGGCTCGGGTGAGCAGTTCTTC.

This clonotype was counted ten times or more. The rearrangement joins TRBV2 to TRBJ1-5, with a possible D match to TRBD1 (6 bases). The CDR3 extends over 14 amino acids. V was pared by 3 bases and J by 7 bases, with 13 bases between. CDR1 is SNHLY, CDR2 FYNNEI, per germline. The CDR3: CASSDTGNRQPQHF. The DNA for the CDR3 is TGTGCCAGCAGTGATACAGGGAATCGGCAGCCCCAGCATTTT.

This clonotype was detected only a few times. CDR3 loop: CASSLEPNVGAQYF. CDR3 bases: TGTGCCAGCAGCTTAGAGCCAAACGTAGGGGCGCAGTATTTT. The V and J genes are TRBV7-8 and TRBJ2-3, with D possibly matching TRBD1 (5 bases). From germline, CDR1 is SGHVS and CDR2 FQNEAQ. V was cut by 1 base and J by 10 bases, with 15 bases left in between. The length of the CDR3 is 14 residues.

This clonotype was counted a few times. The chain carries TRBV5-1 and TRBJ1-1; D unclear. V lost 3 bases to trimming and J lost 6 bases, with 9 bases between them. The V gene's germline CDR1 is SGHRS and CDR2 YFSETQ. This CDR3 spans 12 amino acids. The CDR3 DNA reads TGCGCCAGCAGCTCGTCGGACGCTGAAGCTTTCTTT. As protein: CASSSSDAEAFF. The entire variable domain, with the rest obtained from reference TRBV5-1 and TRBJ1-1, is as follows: KAGVTQTPRYLIKTRGQQVTLSCSPISGHRSVSWYQQTPGQGLQFLFEYFSETQRNKGNFPGRFSGRQFSNSRSEMNVSTLELGDSALYLCASSSSDAEAFFGQGTRLTVV.

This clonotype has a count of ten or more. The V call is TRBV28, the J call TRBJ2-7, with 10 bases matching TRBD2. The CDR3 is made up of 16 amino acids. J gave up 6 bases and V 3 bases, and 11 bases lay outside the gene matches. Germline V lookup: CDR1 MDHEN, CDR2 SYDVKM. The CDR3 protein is CASSFELAGGNPEQYF. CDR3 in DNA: TGTGCCAGCAGTTTTGAGTTAGCGGGAGGAAACCCCGAGCAGTACTTC.

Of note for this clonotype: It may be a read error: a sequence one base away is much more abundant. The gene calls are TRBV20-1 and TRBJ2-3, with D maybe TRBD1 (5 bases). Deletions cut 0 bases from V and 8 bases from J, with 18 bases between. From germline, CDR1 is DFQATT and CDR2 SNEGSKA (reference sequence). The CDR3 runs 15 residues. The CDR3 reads CSARELYRPQGTQYF. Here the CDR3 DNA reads TGCAGTGCTAGAGAGTTATACAGGCCTCAAGGTACGCAGTATTTT.

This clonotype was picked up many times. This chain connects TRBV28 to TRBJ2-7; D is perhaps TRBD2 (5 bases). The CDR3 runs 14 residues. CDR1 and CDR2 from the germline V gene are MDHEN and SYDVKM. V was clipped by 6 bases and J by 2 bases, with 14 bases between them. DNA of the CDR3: TGTGCCAGCAGATACCTCGCCGGGACCTACGAGCAGTACTTC. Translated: CASRYLAGTYEQYF.

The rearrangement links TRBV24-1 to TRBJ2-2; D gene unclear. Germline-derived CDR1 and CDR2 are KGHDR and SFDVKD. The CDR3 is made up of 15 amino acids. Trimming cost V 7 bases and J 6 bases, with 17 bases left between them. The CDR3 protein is CATRGFERSAGELFF. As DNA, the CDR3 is TGTGCCACCAGGGGCTTCGAACGATCGGCCGGGGAGCTGTTTTTT.

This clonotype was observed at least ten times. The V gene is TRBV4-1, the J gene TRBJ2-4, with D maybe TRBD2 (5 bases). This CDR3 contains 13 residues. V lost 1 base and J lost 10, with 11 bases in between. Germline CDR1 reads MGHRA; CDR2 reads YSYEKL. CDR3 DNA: TGCGCCAGCAGCCAAGTTGCGGGCCATATTCAGTACTTC. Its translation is CASSQVAGHIQYF.

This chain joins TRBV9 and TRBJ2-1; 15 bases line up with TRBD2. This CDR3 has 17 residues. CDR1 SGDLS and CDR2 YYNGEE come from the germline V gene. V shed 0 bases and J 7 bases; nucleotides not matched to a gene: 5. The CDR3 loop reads CASSVGSGLAGGNEQFF. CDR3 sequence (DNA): TGTGCCAGCAGCGTAGGTTCGGGACTAGCGGGGGGTAATGAGCAGTTCTTC.

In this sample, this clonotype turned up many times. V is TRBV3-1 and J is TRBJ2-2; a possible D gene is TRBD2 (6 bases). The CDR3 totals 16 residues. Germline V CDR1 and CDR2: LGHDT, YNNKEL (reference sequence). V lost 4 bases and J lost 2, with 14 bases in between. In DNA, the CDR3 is TGTGCCAGCAGCCCCGGCGGGACGTTTAACACCGGGGAGCTGTTTTTT. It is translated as CASSPGGTFNTGELFF. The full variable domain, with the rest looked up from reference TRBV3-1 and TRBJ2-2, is DTAVSQTPKYLVTQMGNDKSIKCEQNLGHDTMYWYKQDSKKFLKIMFSYNNKELIINETVPNRFSPKSPDKAHLNLHINSLELGDSAVYFCASSPGGTFNTGELFFGEGSRLTVL.

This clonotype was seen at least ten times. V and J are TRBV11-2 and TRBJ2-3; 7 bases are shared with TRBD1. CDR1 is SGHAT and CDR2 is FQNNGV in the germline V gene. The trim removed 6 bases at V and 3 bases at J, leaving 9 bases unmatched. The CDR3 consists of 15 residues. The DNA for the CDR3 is TGTGCCAGCAGTTCTGCGGCAGGGGGAACAGATACGCAGTATTTT. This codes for CASSSAAGGTDTQYF.

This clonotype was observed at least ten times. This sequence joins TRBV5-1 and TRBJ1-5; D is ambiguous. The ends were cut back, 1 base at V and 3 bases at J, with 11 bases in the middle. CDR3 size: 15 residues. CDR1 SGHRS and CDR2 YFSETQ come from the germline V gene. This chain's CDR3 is CASSLRAGDNQPQHF. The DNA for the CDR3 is TGCGCCAGCAGCTTGCGAGCCGGGGACAATCAGCCCCAGCATTTT.

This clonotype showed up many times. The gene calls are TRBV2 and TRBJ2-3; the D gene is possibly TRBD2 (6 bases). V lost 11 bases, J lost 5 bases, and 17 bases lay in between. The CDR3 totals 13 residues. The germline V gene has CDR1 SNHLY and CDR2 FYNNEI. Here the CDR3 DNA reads TGTGCCGGAGGGACTCTTCAGGTAGATACGCAGTATTTT. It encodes CAGGTLQVDTQYF.

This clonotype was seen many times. The CDR3 sequence is CASSLGTGELYEQYF. The CDR3, as DNA: TGTGCCAGCAGCTTGGGGACAGGGGAACTCTACGAGCAGTACTTC. The V gene is TRBV11-2, the J gene TRBJ2-7; 10 positions agree with TRBD1. The germline CDR1 and CDR2 sequences are SGHAT and FQNNGV. Trimming removed 3 bases from V and 3 bases from J; junction bases left unmatched: 5. The CDR3 totals 15 residues.

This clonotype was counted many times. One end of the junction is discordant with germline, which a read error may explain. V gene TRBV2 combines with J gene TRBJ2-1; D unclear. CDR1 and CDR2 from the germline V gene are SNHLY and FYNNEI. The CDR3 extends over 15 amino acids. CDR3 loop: CASSEALQTVTHQVF. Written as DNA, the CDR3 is TGTGCCAGCAGTGAAGCCCTTCAAACGGTTACTCACCAGGTCTTC.

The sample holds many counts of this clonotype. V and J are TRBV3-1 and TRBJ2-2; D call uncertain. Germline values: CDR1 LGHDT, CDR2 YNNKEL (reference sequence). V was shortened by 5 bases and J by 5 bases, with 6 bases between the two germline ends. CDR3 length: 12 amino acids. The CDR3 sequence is CASSYWTGELFF. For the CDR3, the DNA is TGTGCCAGCAGCTATTGGACCGGGGAGCTGTTTTTT.

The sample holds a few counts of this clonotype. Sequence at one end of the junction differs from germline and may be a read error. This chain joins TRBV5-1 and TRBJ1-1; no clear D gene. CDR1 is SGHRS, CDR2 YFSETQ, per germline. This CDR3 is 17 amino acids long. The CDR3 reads CASSLAGPRSTSAGWVF. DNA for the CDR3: TGCGCCAGCAGCTTAGCCGGGCCCCGCTCTACGTCGGCGGGATGGGTTTTT.

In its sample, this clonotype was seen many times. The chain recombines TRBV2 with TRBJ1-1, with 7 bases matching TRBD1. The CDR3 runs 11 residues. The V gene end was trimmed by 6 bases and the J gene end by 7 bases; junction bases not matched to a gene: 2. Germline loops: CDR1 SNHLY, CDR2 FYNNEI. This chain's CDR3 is CASRGDSEAFF. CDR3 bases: TGTGCCAGCAGGGGGGACAGTGAAGCTTTCTTT.

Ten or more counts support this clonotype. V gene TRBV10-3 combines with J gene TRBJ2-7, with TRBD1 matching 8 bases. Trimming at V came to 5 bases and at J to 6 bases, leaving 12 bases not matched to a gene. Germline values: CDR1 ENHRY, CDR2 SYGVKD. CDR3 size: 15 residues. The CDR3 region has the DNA TGTGCCATCAGTAAGCGACAGGGGATGGAGGGCGAGCAGTACTTC. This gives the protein CAISKRQGMEGEQYF.

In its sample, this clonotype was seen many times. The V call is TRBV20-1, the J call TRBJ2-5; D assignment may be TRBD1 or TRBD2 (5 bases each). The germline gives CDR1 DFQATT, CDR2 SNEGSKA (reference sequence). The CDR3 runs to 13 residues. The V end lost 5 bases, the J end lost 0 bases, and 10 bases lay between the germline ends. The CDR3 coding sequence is TGCAGTGCTTTAGAGGGGAACCAAGAGACCCAGTACTTC. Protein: CSALEGNQETQYF.

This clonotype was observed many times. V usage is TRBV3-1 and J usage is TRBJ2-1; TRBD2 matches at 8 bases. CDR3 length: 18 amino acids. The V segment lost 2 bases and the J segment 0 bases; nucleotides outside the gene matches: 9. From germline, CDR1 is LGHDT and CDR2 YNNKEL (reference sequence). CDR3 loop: CASSQIQRGRSSYNEQFF. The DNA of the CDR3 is TGTGCCAGCAGCCAAATACAGCGGGGGAGGAGCTCCTACAATGAGCAGTTCTTC.

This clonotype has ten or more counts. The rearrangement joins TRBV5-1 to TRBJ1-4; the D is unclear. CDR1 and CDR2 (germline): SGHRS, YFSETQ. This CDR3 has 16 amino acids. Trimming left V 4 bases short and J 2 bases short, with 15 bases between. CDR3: CASSRYGSSTNEKLFF. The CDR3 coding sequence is TGCGCCAGCAGCCGTTATGGGAGCTCGACTAATGAAAAACTGTTTTTT.

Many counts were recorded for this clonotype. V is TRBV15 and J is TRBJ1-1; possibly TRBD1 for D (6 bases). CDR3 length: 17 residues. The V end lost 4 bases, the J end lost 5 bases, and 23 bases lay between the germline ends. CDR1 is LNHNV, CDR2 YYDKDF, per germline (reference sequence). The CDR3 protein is CATSKGHEGPQGTEAFF. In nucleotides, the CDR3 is TGTGCCACCAGCAAGGGCCACGAAGGCCCCCAGGGGACTGAAGCTTTCTTT.